This T cell receptor beta chain is drawn from a study of blood T cell repertoires in COVID-19. Turning to the study itself: Sites across the United States, Italy and Spain contributed samples from acute and convalescent COVID-19. PBMCs, B-cell-depleted T cells, or T cells were the source of the cDNA or gDNA that made up the material.

Seattle patients were enrolled while actively infected and followed longitudinally. The CDR3 is 17 residues long. CDR1 is MDHEN, CDR2 SYDVKM, per germline. The V end was cut by 1 base, the J end by 1 base, with 14 bases between. Authors' methods: Amplification with reference gene primers provided the estimates of nucleated cell counts. Measured with immunoSEQ multiplex PCR; TCRdb has only the in-frame clones, and not every one. Clone size and V and J calls were adopted from that table, with D and trimming inferred from the DNA. The sample holds approximately 170,000 clones, roughly nine tenths seen once.

This chain links TRBV28 with TRBJ1-5; tentatively, D is TRBD1 (5 bases). The specimen was peripheral blood. This clonotype was sampled from a woman aged 55-70 years with COVID-19, enrolled during active disease. CDR3 nucleotides: TGTGCCAGCAGTTTATTCGGGGGGTTAGGGAGCAATCAGCCCCAGCATTTT. This sequence encodes CASSLFGGLGSNQPQHF. The entire variable domain, with the rest obtained from reference TRBV28 and TRBJ1-5, is as follows: DVKVTQSSRYLVKRTGEKVFLECVQDMDHENMFWYRQDPGLGLRLIYFSYDVKMKEKGDIPEGYSVSREKKERFSLILESASTNQTSMYLCASSLFGGLGSNQPQHFGDGTRLSIL.